This entry is about one T cell receptor (beta chain). Its cognate antigen is unknown. The identical CDR3 is also encoded by other nucleotide sequences in the sample. The CDR3 spans 13 residues. With 2 bases removed from V and 4 bases from J, the gap between germline ends came to 8 bases. Germline V gene sequence: CDR1 MNHNS, CDR2 SASEGT. This record comes from a study of shared clonotypes between healthy human individuals. Repertoires were generated with immunoSEQ multiplex PCR, while TCRdb's copy carries only in-frame clones and drops some. The table has 2.5 million or so clones, around 94% seen once; the top ten hold under 0.15%. Study-wide results and caveats: Sequencing depth was a factor that was expected to affect clonotype sharing among donors.

Sequences were obtained from naive CD4+ T cells sorted from blood. Sample subset: CD45RA+ positively selected. This sequence originates from a man aged 18 to 29 in good health. The chain couples TRBV6-1 to TRBJ1-1, with D possibly TRBD1 on 5 matching bases. The CDR3 loop is CASSEQGGTEAFF. In DNA form, the CDR3 reads TGTGCCAGCAGTGAACAGGGCGGCACTGAAGCTTTCTTT.